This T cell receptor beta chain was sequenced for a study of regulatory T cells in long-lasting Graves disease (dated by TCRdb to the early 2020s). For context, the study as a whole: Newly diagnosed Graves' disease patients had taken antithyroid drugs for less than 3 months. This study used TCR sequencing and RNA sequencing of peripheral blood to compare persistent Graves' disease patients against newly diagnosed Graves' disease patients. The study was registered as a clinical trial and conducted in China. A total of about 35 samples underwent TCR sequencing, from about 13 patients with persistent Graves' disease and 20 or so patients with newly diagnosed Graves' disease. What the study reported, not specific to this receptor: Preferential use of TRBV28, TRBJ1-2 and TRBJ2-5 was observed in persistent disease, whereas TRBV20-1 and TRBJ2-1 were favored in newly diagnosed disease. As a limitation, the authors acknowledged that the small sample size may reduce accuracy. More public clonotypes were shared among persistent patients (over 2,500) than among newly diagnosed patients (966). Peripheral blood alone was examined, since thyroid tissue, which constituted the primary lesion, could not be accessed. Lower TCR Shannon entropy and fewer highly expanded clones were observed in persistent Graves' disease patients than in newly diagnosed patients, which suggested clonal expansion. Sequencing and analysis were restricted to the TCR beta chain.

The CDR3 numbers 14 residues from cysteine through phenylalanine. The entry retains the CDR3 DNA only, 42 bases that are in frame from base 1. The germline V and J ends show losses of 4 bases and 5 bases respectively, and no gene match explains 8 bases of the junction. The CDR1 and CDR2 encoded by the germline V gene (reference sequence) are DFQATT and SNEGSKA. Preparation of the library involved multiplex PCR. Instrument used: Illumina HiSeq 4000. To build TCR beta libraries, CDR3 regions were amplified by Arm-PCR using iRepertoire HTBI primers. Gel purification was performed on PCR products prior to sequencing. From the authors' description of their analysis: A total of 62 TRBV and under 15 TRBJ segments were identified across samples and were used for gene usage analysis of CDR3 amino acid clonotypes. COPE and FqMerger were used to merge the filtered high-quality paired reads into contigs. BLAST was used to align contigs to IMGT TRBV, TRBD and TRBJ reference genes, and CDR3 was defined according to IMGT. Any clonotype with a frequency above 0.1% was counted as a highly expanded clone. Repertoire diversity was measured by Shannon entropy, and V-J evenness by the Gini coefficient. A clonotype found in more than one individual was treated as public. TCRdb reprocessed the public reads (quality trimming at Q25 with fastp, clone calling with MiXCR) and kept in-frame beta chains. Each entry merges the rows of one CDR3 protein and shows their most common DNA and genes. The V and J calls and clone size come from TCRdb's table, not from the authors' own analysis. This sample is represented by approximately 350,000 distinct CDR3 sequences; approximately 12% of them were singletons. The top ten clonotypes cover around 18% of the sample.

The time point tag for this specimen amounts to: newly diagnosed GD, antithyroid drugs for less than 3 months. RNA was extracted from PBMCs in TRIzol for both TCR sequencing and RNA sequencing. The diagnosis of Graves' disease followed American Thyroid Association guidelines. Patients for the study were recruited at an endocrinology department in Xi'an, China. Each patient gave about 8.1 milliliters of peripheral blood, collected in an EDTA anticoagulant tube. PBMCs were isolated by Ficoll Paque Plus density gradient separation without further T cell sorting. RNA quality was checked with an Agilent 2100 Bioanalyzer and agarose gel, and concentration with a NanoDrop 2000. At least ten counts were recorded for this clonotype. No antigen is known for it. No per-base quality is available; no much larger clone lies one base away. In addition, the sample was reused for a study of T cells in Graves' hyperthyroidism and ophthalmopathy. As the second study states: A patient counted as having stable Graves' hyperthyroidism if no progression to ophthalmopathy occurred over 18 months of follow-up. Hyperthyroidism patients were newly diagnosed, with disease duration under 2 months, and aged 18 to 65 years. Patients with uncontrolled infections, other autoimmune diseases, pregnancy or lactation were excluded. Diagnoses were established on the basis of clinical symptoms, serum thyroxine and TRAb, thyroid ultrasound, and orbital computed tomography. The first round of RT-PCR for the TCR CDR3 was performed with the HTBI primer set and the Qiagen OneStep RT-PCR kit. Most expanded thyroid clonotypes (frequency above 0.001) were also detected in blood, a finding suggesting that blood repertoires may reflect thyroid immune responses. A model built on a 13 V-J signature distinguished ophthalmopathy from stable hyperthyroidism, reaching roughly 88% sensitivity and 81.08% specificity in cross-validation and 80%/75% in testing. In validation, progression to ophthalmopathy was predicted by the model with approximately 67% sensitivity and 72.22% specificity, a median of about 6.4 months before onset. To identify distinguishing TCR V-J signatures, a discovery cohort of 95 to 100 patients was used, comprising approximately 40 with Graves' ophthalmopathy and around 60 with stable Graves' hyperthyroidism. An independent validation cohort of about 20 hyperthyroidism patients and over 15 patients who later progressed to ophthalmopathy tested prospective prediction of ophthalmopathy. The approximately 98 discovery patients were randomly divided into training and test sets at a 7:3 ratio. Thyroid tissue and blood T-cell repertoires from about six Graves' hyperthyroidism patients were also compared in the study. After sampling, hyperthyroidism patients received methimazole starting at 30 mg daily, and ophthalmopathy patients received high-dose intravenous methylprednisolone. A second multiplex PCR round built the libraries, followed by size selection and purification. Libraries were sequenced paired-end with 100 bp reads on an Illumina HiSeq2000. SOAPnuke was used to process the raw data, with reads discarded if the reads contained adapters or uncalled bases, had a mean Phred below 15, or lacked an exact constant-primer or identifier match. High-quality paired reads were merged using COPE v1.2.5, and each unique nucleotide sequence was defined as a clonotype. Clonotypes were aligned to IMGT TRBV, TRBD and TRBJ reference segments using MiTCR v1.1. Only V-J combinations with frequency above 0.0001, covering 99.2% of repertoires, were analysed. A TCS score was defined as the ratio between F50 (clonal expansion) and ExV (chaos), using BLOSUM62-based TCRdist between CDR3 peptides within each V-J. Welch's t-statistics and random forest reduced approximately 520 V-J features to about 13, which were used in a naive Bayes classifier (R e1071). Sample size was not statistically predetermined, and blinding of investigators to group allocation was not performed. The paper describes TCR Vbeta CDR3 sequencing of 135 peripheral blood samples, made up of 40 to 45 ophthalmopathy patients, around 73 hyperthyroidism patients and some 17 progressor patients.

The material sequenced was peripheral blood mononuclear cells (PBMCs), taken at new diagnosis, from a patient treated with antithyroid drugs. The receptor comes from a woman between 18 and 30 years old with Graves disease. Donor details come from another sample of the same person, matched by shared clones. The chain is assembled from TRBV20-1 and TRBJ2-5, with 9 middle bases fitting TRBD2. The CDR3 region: CSAIRAGGEETQYF. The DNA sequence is TGCAGTGCTATAAGAGCGGGGGGTGAGGAGACCCAGTACTTC.